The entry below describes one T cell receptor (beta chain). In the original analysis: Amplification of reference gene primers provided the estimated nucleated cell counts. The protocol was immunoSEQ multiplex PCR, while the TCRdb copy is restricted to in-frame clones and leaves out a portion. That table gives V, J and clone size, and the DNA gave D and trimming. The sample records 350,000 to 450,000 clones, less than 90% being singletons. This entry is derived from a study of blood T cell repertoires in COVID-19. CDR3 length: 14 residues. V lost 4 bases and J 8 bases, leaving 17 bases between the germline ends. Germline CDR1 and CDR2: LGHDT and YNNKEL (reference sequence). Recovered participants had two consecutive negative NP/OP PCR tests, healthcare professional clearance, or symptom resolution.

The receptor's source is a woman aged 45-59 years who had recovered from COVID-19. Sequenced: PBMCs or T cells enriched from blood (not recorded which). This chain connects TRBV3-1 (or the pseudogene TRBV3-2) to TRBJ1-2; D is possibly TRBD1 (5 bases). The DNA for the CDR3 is TGTGCCAGCAGCCTGGGACTTCTTCTGGGCGGCTACACCTTC. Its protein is CASSLGLLLGGYTF.